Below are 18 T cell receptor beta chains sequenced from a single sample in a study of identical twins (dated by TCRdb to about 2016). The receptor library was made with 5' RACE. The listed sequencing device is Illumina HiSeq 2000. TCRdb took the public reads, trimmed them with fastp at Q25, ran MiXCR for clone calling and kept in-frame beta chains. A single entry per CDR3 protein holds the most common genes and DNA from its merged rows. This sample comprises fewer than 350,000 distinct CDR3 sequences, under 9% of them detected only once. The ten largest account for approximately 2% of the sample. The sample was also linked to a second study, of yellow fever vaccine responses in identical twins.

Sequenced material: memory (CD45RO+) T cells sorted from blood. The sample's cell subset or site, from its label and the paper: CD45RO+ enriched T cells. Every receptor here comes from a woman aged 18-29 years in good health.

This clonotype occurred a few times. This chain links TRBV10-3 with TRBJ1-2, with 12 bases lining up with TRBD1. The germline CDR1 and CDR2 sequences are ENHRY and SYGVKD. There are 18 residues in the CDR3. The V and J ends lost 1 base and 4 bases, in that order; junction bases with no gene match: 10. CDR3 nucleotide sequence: TGTGCCATCAGTGAGTGGTCCGGGACAGGGGGCGGTAGCTATGGCTACACCTTC. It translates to CAISEWSGTGGGSYGYTF.

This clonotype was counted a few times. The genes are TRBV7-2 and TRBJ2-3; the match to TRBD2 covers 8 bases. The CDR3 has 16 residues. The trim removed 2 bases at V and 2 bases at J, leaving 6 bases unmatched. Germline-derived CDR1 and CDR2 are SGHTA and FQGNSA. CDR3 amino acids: CASSLRSGRNTDTQYF. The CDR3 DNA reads TGTGCCAGCAGCTTACGAAGCGGGAGAAACACAGATACGCAGTATTTT.

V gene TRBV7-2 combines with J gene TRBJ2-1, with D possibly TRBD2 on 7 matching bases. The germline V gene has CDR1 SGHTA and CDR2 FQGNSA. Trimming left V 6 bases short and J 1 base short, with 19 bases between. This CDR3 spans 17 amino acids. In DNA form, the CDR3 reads TGTGCCAGCAGAACGGGGGGCTCCTCTTTGTCCTACAATGAGCAGTTCTTC. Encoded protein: CASRTGGSSLSYNEQFF.

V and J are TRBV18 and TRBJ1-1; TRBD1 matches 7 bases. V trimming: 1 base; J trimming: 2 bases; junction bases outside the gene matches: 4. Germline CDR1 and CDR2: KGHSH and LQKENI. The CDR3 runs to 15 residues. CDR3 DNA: TGTGCCAGCTCACCACACCGGGACAGCAACACTGAAGCTTTCTTT. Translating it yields CASSPHRDSNTEAFF.

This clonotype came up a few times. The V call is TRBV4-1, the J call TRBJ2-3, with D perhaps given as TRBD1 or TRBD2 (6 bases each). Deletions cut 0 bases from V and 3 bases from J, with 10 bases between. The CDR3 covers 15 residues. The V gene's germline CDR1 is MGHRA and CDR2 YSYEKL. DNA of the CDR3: TGCGCCAGCAGCCAAGAGAGGGGGAGGACAGATACGCAGTATTTT. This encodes CASSQERGRTDTQYF.

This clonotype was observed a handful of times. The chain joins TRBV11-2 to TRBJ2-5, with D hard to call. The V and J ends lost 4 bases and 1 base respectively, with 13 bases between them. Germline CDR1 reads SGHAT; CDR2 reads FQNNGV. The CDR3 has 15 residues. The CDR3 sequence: CASSWRPSVQETQYF. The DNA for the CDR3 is TGTGCCAGCAGCTGGCGGCCGTCCGTCCAAGAGACCCAGTACTTC. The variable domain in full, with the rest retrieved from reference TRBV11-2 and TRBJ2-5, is EAGVAQSPRYKIIEKRQSVAFWCNPISGHATLYWYQQILGQGPKLLIQFQNNGVVDDSQLPKDRFSAERLKGVDSTLKIQPAKLEDSAVYLCASSWRPSVQETQYFGPGTRLLVL.

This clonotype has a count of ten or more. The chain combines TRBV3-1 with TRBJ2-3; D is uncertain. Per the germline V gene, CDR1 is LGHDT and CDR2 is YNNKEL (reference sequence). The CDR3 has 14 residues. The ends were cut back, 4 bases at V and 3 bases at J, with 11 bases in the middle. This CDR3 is CASSRSAGTDTQYF. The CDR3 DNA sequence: TGTGCCAGCAGCCGGAGCGCCGGGACAGATACGCAGTATTTT.

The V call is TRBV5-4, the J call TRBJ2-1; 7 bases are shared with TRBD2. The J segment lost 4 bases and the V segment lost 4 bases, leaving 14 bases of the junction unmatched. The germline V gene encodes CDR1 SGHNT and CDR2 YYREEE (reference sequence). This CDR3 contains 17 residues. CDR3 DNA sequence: TGTGCCAGCAGCACCCCTACTAGCGCATTAGTATACAATGAGCAGTTCTTC. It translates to CASSTPTSALVYNEQFF.

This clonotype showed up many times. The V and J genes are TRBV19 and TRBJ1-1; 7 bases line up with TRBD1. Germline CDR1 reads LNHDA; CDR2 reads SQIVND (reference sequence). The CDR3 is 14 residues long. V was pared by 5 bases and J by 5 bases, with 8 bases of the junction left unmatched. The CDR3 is CASSSRQGETEAFF. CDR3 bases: TGTGCCAGTAGTTCCCGACAGGGCGAGACTGAAGCTTTCTTT.

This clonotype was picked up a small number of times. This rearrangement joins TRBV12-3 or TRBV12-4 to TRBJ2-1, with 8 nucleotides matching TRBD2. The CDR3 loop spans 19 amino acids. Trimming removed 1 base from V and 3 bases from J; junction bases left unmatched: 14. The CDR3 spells CASSLGVTSGVYRYNEQFF. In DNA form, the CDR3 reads TGTGCCAGCAGTTTAGGGGTAACTAGCGGTGTATACCGCTACAATGAGCAGTTCTTC.

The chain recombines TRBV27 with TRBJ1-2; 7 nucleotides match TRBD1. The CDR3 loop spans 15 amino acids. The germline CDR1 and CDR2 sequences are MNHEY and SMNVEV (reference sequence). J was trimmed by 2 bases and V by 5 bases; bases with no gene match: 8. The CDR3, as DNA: TGTGCCAGCAGTACCTCTCCACAGGGGAACTATGGCTACACCTTC. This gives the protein CASSTSPQGNYGYTF.

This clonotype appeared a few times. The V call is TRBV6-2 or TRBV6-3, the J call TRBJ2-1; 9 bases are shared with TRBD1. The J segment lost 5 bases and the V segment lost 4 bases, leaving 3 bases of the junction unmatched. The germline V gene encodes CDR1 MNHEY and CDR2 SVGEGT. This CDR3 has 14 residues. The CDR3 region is CASSFGQGNNEQFF. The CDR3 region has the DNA TGTGCCAGCAGTTTCGGACAGGGGAACAATGAGCAGTTCTTC.

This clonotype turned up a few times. The CDR3 sequence is CASSYSGTSGRGGEQFF. In nucleotides, the CDR3 is TGTGCCAGCAGTTATTCCGGGACTAGCGGGAGGGGTGGGGAGCAGTTCTTC. The chain is built from TRBV6-5 and TRBJ2-1; 16 positions match TRBD2. The CDR3 has 17 residues. Germline V lookup: CDR1 MNHEY, CDR2 SVGAGI. V shed 3 bases and J 10 bases; nucleotides not matched to a gene: 9.

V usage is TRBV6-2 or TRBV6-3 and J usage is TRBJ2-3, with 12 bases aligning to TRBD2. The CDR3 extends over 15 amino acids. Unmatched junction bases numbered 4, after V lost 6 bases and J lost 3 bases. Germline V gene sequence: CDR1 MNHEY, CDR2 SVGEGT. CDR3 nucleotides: TGTGCCAGCAGGACTAGCGGGGGAGAGACAGATACGCAGTATTTT. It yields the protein CASRTSGGETDTQYF.

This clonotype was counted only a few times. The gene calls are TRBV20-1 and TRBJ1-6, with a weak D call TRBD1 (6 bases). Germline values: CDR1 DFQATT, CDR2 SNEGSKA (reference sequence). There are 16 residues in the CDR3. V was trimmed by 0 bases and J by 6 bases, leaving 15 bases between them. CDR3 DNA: TGCAGTGCTAGAGATCTTGGTAGGGGGACTAATTCACCCCTCCACTTT. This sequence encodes CSARDLGRGTNSPLHF.

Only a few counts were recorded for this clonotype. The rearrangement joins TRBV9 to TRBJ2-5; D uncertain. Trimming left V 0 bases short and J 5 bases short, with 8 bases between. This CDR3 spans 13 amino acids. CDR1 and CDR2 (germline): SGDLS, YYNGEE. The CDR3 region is CASSVDLRETQYF. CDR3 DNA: TGTGCCAGCAGCGTAGATCTTAGGGAGACCCAGTACTTC.

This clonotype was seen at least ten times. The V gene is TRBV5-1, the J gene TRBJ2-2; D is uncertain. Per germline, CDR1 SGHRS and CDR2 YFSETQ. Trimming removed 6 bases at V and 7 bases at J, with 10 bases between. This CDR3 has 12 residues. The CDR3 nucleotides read TGCGCCAGCACTCCGCTGAGCGGGGAGCTGTTTTTT. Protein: CASTPLSGELFF.

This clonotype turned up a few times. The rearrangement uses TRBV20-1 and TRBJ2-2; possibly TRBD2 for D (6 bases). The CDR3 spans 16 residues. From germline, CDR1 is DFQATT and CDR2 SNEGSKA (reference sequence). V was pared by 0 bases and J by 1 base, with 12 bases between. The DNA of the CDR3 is TGCAGTGCTAGAGATGGTGGGCGGGGGAACACCGGGGAGCTGTTTTTT. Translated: CSARDGGRGNTGELFF.